The following is a T cell receptor beta chain sequence with its context. This sample was included in a study of cytomegalovirus exposure and HLA in healthy donors. Amplification used 60 Vbeta primers and 13 Jbeta primers. Data came from immunoSEQ multiplex PCR; TCRdb stores just in-frame clones and leaves some out. Here the sample spans 100,000 to 150,000 clones, over 70% being singletons. This receptor was identified in a female donor in good health and CMV-seronegative. Sequencing was performed on PBMCs.

This CDR3 is CATIRSGSYEQYF. The CDR3 DNA reads TGTGCCACTATCCGTAGCGGGAGCTACGAGCAGTACTTC. The chain uses TRBV28 and TRBJ2-7; 9 nucleotides align to TRBD2. The J segment lost 3 bases and the V segment lost 10 bases, leaving 7 bases of the junction unmatched. The CDR3 is 13 residues long. Germline V gene data show CDR1 as MDHEN and CDR2 as SYDVKM.